This T cell receptor beta chain was sequenced for a study of circulating CD8 cells and anti-PD-1 response in melanoma (dated by TCRdb to 2019 to 2021). The study in broad terms: Nivolumab was given to patients intravenously at 3 mg/kg every 2 weeks. Of the roughly 13 patients in the melanoma cohort, seven received anti-PD-1 as first-line therapy and six had prior targeted therapy or immunotherapy. Patients with complete or partial responses were classified as responders, and patients with stable or progressive disease (RECIST v1.1) were classified as non-responders. PD-1 on on-treatment samples was detected using a biotinylated anti-human IgG4 antibody. The TCR repertoire analysis included some eleven melanoma patients, of whom 7 were non-responders and 4 were responders. Points the paper makes about the study in general: Repertoires were largely private between subsets, with under 7.5% of TRB clonotypes shared at M1; sharing was highest between DPOS and TIGIT. The cohort included both treatment-naive and previously treated patients, and the authors noted that this mix could influence results. Only baseline and M1 samples, drawn from a small cohort with few responders, went into the published TCR repertoire comparisons. The DNEG repertoire was the most diverse; PD-1 and DPOS showed similar, higher clonality, and TIGIT repertoires were the least diverse. Because tumor material could not be accessed, tumor reactivity was instead assessed with peptide assays on expanded sorted subsets. Because material was limited, most experiments were generally run without replicates.

The CDR3 numbers 13 residues from cysteine through phenylalanine. Only the CDR3 DNA is retained, 39 bases long and in frame from the first base. V is shortened by 2 bases, J by 4 bases, and the region joining them spans 8 bases. CDR1 and CDR2, looked up from the germline V gene (reference sequence), are SGHNT and YYREEE. This clonotype is described as hyperexpanded (1% or more). It has no known antigen specificity. Base qualities are missing; no much larger clone stands one base away. For sequencing, a NextSeq 500 was employed. The QIAseq Immune Repertoire RNA Library Kit, Human TCR Panel, was used to prepare TCR libraries from 15 ng of total RNA. The TCR libraries were sequenced on an Illumina NextSeq using a Mid Output V2 kit and asymmetric 261x41 paired-end reads. Each TCR library was diluted to about 3.8 nM, pooled, denatured and loaded at approximately 0.97 pM. As for the authors' bioinformatics: TCR FASTQ files were processed in the QIAGEN GeneGlobe Data Analysis Center, and downstream analysis was performed in R 3.5.2. Clonality was computed as one minus Shannon entropy normalized by the log of the number of unique productive sequences. Fisher exact tests at 5% FDR, run separately within each subset, picked out TRA or TRB clonotypes whose abundance differed between baseline and M1. Clonotypes with differential abundance were classified as emerging, expanding, contracting or non-expanding/contracting. Morisita's overlap index was used to measure how much repertoires overlapped between patients. TCRdb trimmed the raw reads at Q25, called clones with MiXCR and kept productive beta chains. Every entry covers one CDR3 protein and lists the most common genes and DNA from its rows. The authors' filters were not applied to this entry. This specimen's table enumerates under 10 distinct CDR3 sequences.

Using a BD FACSAria II cell sorter, four subsets defined by PD-1 and/or TIGIT were sorted from live CD3+CD8+TCRalphabeta+ cells. Circulating CD8 T cells were sorted into four subsets by PD-1 and TIGIT expression to characterize their relevance to anti-PD-1 therapy response. For each sorted CD8 T-cell subset, both the TCR alpha and TCR beta chains were sequenced. Peripheral blood was collected at three points: before the first anti-PD-1 injection, after two injections and after four injections. Ficoll gradient centrifugation was used to isolate PBMCs right away. Until use, PBMCs were stored frozen in liquid nitrogen in RPMI containing 20% FCS and around 10% DMSO. After thawing, PBMCs were stained with a viability dye plus antibodies against CD3, CD8alpha, TCRalphabeta, PD-1 and TIGIT. The RNeasy Kit was used to extract total RNA, and all samples had a RIN greater than 7.

The material sequenced was CD8+ T cells from PBMCs, taken at baseline or after one month of anti-PD-1 therapy (not recorded which). This TCR came from a human donor with melanoma. The receptor chain draws on TRBV5-4 and TRBJ2-3; the D gene is not confidently resolved. The sequenced DNA: TGTGCCAGCAGCTTAACGTCCTCAGATACGCAGTATTTT. This codes for CASSLTSSDTQYF.